What follows are 31 T cell receptor beta chains derived from one specimen sequenced in a study of OX40 agonist ivuxolimab in advanced cancers. The library was generated by the immunoSEQ multiplex PCR assay. The table comes from immuneACCESS by way of TCRdb, which keeps in-frame sequences with V and J called. Part of the clones is missing from these tables; in studies checked, under half for an unresolved V gene and the rest for unknown reasons. A total of more than 65,000 clones appear in this sample, about 83% of them only once. Of the sample, about 25% falls within the top ten clones. The starting material was CD4+ or CD8+ T cells sorted from blood, obtained in a trial of the OX40 agonist ivuxolimab. The receptors come from an adult with an advanced solid tumor such as melanoma, head and neck, liver or kidney cancer.

The chain employs TRBV5-1 and TRBJ2-2; 7 nucleotides agree with TRBD1. The CDR3 spans 15 residues. Trimming took 4 bases from V and 6 from J; bases not matched to a gene: 9. Germline CDR1 reads SGHRS; CDR2 reads YFSETQ. The chain's CDR3 is CASSTGTVDPGELFF. Written as DNA, the CDR3 is TGCGCCAGCAGCACCGGGACAGTTGACCCCGGGGAGCTGTTTTTT.

The chain has TRBV2 and TRBJ1-2; 8 bases align to TRBD1. CDR1 and CDR2 (germline): SNHLY, FYNNEI. CDR3 length: 13 residues. J gave up 6 bases and V 6 bases, and 6 bases lay outside the gene matches. The CDR3 region is CASREDREDGYTF. CDR3 nucleotide sequence: TGTGCCAGCAGAGAGGACAGGGAGGATGGCTACACCTTC. The full variable domain, rest sourced from reference TRBV2 and TRBJ1-2, is EPEVTQTPSHQVTQMGQEVILRCVPISNHLYFYWYRQILGQKVEFLVSFYNNEISEKSEIFDDQFSVERPDGSNFTLKIRSTKLEDSAMYFCASREDREDGYTFGSGTRLTVV.

This chain links TRBV6-5 with TRBJ2-1, with D perhaps matching TRBD2 (5 bases). The V gene's germline CDR1 is MNHEY and CDR2 SVGAGI. This CDR3 has 14 residues. The ends were cut back, 2 bases at V and 6 bases at J, with 11 bases in the middle. The CDR3 coding sequence is TGTGCCAGCAGTTACGATATCGGAGGCAATGAGCAGTTCTTC. This sequence encodes CASSYDIGGNEQFF.

This clone was counted between two and nine times. This sequence joins TRBV11-3 and TRBJ1-1; 8 positions agree with TRBD1. Germline V gives CDR1 SGHNT, CDR2 YENEEA. V was clipped by 5 bases and J by 8 bases; unmatched bases: 4. The CDR3 spans 12 residues. CDR3 sequence (DNA): TGTGCCAGCAGCCACCGGACAGGGGAAGCTTTCTTT. It translates to CASSHRTGEAFF.

The chain employs TRBV5-1 and TRBJ1-1; D uncertain. Germline V gene sequence: CDR1 SGHRS, CDR2 YFSETQ. This CDR3 contains 16 residues. The ends were cut back, 0 bases at V and 0 bases at J, with 12 bases in the middle. Here the CDR3 reads CASSLEVSGLNTEAFF. In DNA form, the CDR3 reads TGCGCCAGCAGCTTGGAAGTTTCCGGACTGAACACTGAAGCTTTCTTT.

J is TRBJ2-7 and V is TRBV15; D remains unclear. The V gene lost 1 base and the J gene lost 1 base, with 11 bases spanning the gap. The CDR3 sequence is 15 residues long. Germline V gene lookup returns CDR1 LNHNV and CDR2 YYDKDF (reference sequence). The chain's CDR3 is CATSRVYELSYEQYF. The CDR3 coding sequence is TGTGCCACCAGCAGAGTTTACGAGCTTTCCTACGAGCAGTACTTC.

This chain joins TRBV29-1 and TRBJ2-1; D is unresolved. V lost 6 bases, J lost 4 bases, and 19 bases lay in between. CDR3 size: 15 residues. Germline V gives CDR1 SQVTM, CDR2 ANQGSEA. The CDR3 DNA is TGCAGCGTCTGTCCCCCGAAGTCCGGATACAATGAGCAGTTCTTC. Translation: CSVCPPKSGYNEQFF.

The CDR3 DNA reads TGTGCCAGCAGAGGGGCTAGCGGGAGAGGCAAAGAGACCCAGTACTTC. This sequence encodes CASRGASGRGKETQYF. The chain combines TRBV2 with TRBJ2-5; 10 bases line up with TRBD2. This CDR3 has 16 residues. Looked up from germline, CDR1 is SNHLY and CDR2 is FYNNEI. The junction had 10 bases not matched to a gene; V was cut back by 6 bases and J by 3 bases.

The chain has TRBV18 and TRBJ1-4; D not resolved. The V end was cut by 5 bases, the J end by 8 bases, with 12 bases between. The CDR3 is made up of 13 amino acids. Germline V CDR1 and CDR2: KGHSH, LQKENI. The CDR3 sequence is CASSSDQREKLFF. CDR3 coding DNA: TGTGCCAGCTCATCGGACCAAAGGGAAAAACTGTTTTTT.

The chain carries TRBV5-4 and TRBJ1-2; no reliable D call. CDR3 length equals 15 residues. V was clipped by 2 bases and J by 6 bases, with 17 bases between them. Germline V gives CDR1 SGHNT, CDR2 YYREEE (reference sequence). CDR3 protein: CASSLAETGLDGYTF. The CDR3 nucleotides read TGTGCCAGCAGCTTAGCCGAGACCGGACTTGATGGCTACACCTTC.

This CDR3 reads CASSPTVNYGYTF. As DNA, the CDR3 is TGTGCCAGCAGCCCTACAGTGAACTATGGCTACACCTTC. This chain joins TRBV7-8 and TRBJ1-2; no firm D call. V was clipped by 5 bases and J by 2 bases, with 9 bases between them. CDR1 SGHVS and CDR2 FQNEAQ come from the germline V gene. The CDR3 covers 13 residues.

This chain uses TRBV6-5 with TRBJ2-5; 7 bases map to TRBD2. This CDR3 has 14 amino acids. V dropped 2 bases and J dropped 4; count of bases not matched to a gene: 4. Per germline, CDR1 MNHEY and CDR2 SVGAGI. The DNA of the CDR3 is TGTGCCAGCAGTTACGGCGGGAGAACAGAGACCCAGTACTTC. Translated: CASSYGGRTETQYF.

This sequence joins TRBV6-5 and TRBJ2-5; TRBD1 agrees at 7 bases. Germline trimming cut 5 bases from V and 5 bases from J; bases unmatched to any gene: 11. The CDR3 length is 15 residues. The germline CDR1 and CDR2 sequences are MNHEY and SVGAGI. DNA for the CDR3: TGTGCCAGCAGTAGATCCAGGGGGTCTTACGAGACCCAGTACTTC. Encoded protein: CASSRSRGSYETQYF.

This sequence joins TRBV19 and TRBJ1-1, with D maybe TRBD1 (5 bases). The V and J ends lost 1 base and 4 bases respectively, with 13 bases between them. The CDR3 runs 15 residues. The germline CDR1 and CDR2 sequences are LNHDA and SQIVND (reference sequence). The CDR3 DNA is TGTGCCAGTAGTATAGCCGGGGCCCTGGGCACTGAAGCTTTCTTT. Its protein product is CASSIAGALGTEAFF. Together with reference TRBV19 and TRBJ1-1, the CDR3 gives the full variable domain: DGGITQSPKYLFRKEGQNVTLSCEQNLNHDAMYWYRQDPGQGLRLIYYSQIVNDFQKGDIAEGYSVSREKKESFPLTVTSAQKNPTAFYLCASSIAGALGTEAFFGQGTRLTVV.

J is TRBJ1-1 and V is TRBV6-5; D is ambiguous. This CDR3 contains 13 residues. Germline V gives CDR1 MNHEY, CDR2 SVGAGI. V dropped 2 bases and J dropped 4 bases, with 8 bases sitting between them. In DNA, the CDR3 is TGTGCCAGCAGTTACGACGGAAGCACTGAAGCTTTCTTT. This codes for CASSYDGSTEAFF.

This chain links TRBV6-5 with TRBJ1-6, with a weak D call TRBD1 (5 bases). The CDR3 has 12 amino acids. Trimming took off 8 bases at V and 7 bases at J, with 9 bases between the two ends. From germline, CDR1 is MNHEY and CDR2 SVGAGI. The CDR3 bases are TGTGCCAGCGGTCCAGGGAATTCACCCCTCCACTTT. Its translation: CASGPGNSPLHF.

The chain joins TRBV6-1 to TRBJ1-1, with 8 bases fitting TRBD1. Trimming at V came to 4 bases and at J to 3 bases, leaving 4 bases not matched to a gene. The CDR3 totals 14 residues. Germline-derived CDR1 and CDR2 are MNHNS and SASEGT. The CDR3 bases are TGTGCCAGCAGTGGATCCAGGGGGCACACTGAAGCTTTCTTT. It codes for CASSGSRGHTEAFF.

This rearrangement joins TRBV6-5 to TRBJ2-7; 10 bases agree with TRBD1. The CDR3 loop spans 15 amino acids. With 4 bases clipped from V and 4 bases from J, the junction kept 7 bases outside the gene matches. Germline V CDR1 and CDR2: MNHEY, SVGAGI. The CDR3 DNA reads TGTGCCAGCAGTTCGCCGGGACAGGGGAGGTACGAGCAGTACTTC. Its protein is CASSSPGQGRYEQYF.

The rearrangement links TRBV15 to TRBJ1-1; D uncertain. The V gene's germline CDR1 is LNHNV and CDR2 YYDKDF (reference sequence). V was trimmed by 1 base and J by 9 bases, leaving 12 bases between them. The CDR3 loop spans 13 amino acids. The CDR3 spells CATSRVPALKAFF. In nucleotides, the CDR3 is TGTGCCACCAGCAGAGTACCTGCCCTAAAAGCTTTCTTT.

The CDR3 sequence is CASDGGGTTYEQYF. CDR3 coding DNA: TGTGCCAGTGACGGGGGCGGGACCACCTACGAGCAGTACTTC. The chain couples TRBV30 to TRBJ2-7; D possibly matches TRBD1 or TRBD2 (6 bases each). CDR3 size: 14 residues. Germline CDR1 is GTSNPN and CDR2 is SVGIG (reference sequence). V was trimmed by 8 bases and J by 2 bases, leaving 19 bases between them.

This clone showed up just once. The J gene is TRBJ2-7, the V gene TRBV7-9; possibly TRBD2 for D (5 bases). Germline loops: CDR1 SEHNR, CDR2 FQNEAQ (reference sequence). This CDR3 has 16 amino acids. With 4 bases removed from V and 0 bases from J, the gap between germline ends came to 16 bases. The CDR3 sequence: CASSSRGRLSSYEQYF. The CDR3 DNA reads TGTGCCAGCAGCTCCCGAGGGCGGCTTAGCTCCTACGAGCAGTACTTC. Full variable domain (missing parts from reference TRBV7-9 and TRBJ2-7): DTGVSQNPRHKITKRGQNVTFRCDPISEHNRLYWYRQTLGQGPEFLTYFQNEAQLEKSRLLSDRFSAERPKGSFSTLEIQRTEQGDSAMYLCASSSRGRLSSYEQYFGPGTRLTVT.

A word on this clone: Other DNA variants within this sample encode the same CDR3. V usage is TRBV30 and J usage is TRBJ1-3, with D unresolved. Trimming stripped 5 bases from V and 4 bases from J, with 6 bases between. Germline lookup yields CDR1 GTSNPN and CDR2 SVGIG (reference sequence). The CDR3 length is 11 residues. The DNA for the CDR3 is TGTGCCTGGTTACCCGGAAACACCATATATTTT. Translation gives CAWLPGNTIYF.

The CDR3 DNA follows: TGTGCCAGCAGCTCGGGTACGCTCCAAAGACCGTACAATGAGCAGTTCTTC. Translated: CASSSGTLQRPYNEQFF. V usage is TRBV7-9 and J usage is TRBJ2-1; no firm D call. CDR3 length equals 17 residues. Trimming took 4 bases from V and 4 from J, leaving 20 bases between them. The germline V gene has CDR1 SEHNR and CDR2 FQNEAQ (reference sequence).

J is TRBJ1-2 and V is TRBV6-6, with 8 nucleotides matching TRBD1. CDR1 is MNHNY, CDR2 SVGAGI, per germline (reference sequence). J was trimmed by 6 bases and V by 0 bases; bases with no gene match: 6. CDR3 length equals 15 residues. The CDR3 DNA reads as TGTGCCAGCAGTTACTCGGTTGGGACAGGAAATGGCTACACCTTC. Translated: CASSYSVGTGNGYTF.

A single count supports this clone. The V gene is TRBV12-5, the J gene TRBJ1-4; TRBD1 aligns across 10 bases. V was pared by 1 base and J by 6 bases, with 5 bases of the junction left unmatched. Germline V lookup: CDR1 LGHNT, CDR2 FRNRAP. The CDR3 sequence is 16 residues long. CDR3 region: CASGLAWDRGHEKLFF. The DNA of the CDR3 is TGTGCTAGTGGTTTGGCCTGGGACAGGGGACATGAAAAACTGTTTTTT.

This clone was recorded only once. The chain carries TRBV19 and TRBJ1-1; D is unresolved. Germline lookup yields CDR1 LNHDA and CDR2 SQIVND (reference sequence). Trimming removed 5 bases at V and 1 base at J, with 17 bases between. This CDR3 contains 16 residues. CDR3 sequence: CASSSTPAGRNTEAFF. In DNA form, the CDR3 reads TGTGCCAGTAGTTCCACTCCCGCCGGGAGGAACACTGAAGCTTTCTTT.

This rearrangement joins TRBV11-3 to TRBJ2-1; 8 bases map to TRBD1. Trimming took 5 bases from V and 1 from J; bases not matched to a gene: 4. The CDR3 is 15 amino acids. The germline V gene has CDR1 SGHNT and CDR2 YENEEA. The CDR3 bases are TGTGCCAGCAGCGCACGACAGGGGTCCTACAATGAGCAGTTCTTC. This gives the protein CASSARQGSYNEQFF.

This clone is a singleton in its sample. The chain combines TRBV15 with TRBJ1-1; 7 bases map to TRBD1. The germline V gene has CDR1 LNHNV and CDR2 YYDKDF (reference sequence). V lost 7 bases and J lost 4; bases outside the gene matches: 12. This CDR3 region has 15 residues. As DNA, the CDR3 is TGTGCCACCAACCCAGCAGGGGGAAGGATCACTGAAGCTTTCTTT. Translated, it gives CATNPAGGRITEAFF.

This rearrangement joins TRBV5-4 to TRBJ1-1; D is unresolved. The length of the CDR3 is 15 residues. With 3 bases removed from V and 7 bases from J, the gap between germline ends came to 19 bases. Looked up from germline, CDR1 is SGHNT and CDR2 is YYREEE (reference sequence). The CDR3 DNA sequence: TGTGCCAGCAGCTATTCGTCCGTACGGCCCGTTGAAGCTTTCTTT. It yields the protein CASSYSSVRPVEAFF.

This clone was observed once. The chain employs TRBV19 and TRBJ2-7, with D possibly matching TRBD1 (6 bases). CDR1 is LNHDA and CDR2 is SQIVND in the germline V gene (reference sequence). Trimming pared 4 bases from V and 7 bases from J, leaving 20 bases between. The CDR3 has 15 residues. CDR3 loop: CASSTSDRLLGEQYF. The CDR3 DNA is TGTGCCAGTAGTACTTCGGACAGACTCCTGGGGGAGCAGTACTTC.

This clone was detected only a few times. The DNA for the CDR3 is TGTGCCAGCAGCCTGAAGCGTCATAATTCACCCCTCCACTTT. It translates to CASSLKRHNSPLHF. The J gene is TRBJ1-6, the V gene TRBV27; D not resolved. This CDR3 comprises 14 residues. Germline V gene data show CDR1 as MNHEY and CDR2 as SMNVEV (reference sequence). Trimming pared 6 bases from V and 5 bases from J, leaving 11 bases between.